This T cell receptor (beta chain) emerged from a study of OX40 agonist ivuxolimab in advanced cancers. Here immunoSEQ multiplex PCR was the method, and the copy in TCRdb shows in-frame clones only, minus some. The sample lists some 57,000 clones; over 80% were seen once. Per the germline V gene, CDR1 is LNHNV and CDR2 is YYDKDF (reference sequence). The CDR3 spans 13 residues. With 1 base removed from V and 5 bases from J, the gap between germline ends came to 5 bases. The receptor's source is an adult with an advanced solid tumor such as melanoma, head and neck, liver or kidney cancer. V usage is TRBV15 and J usage is TRBJ2-2; unclear D gene. Specimen: CD4+ or CD8+ T cells sorted from blood, collected in a trial of the OX40 agonist ivuxolimab. The CDR3 region has the DNA TGTGCCACCAGCAGAGCCGGGACCGGGGAGCTGTTTTTT. As protein: CATSRAGTGELFF.